A single sample gave rise to the 10 T cell receptor beta chains below, sequenced in a study of CD8 T cells in Susac syndrome. RNA, at about 0.5 to 1 ug, was reverse transcribed with random hexamers. TCRdb processed the immunoSEQ multiplex PCR reads anew with MiXCR; each CDR3 protein has one entry. Of 150,000 to 200,000 distinct CDR3 sequences listed, approximately 92% are singletons. Sequenced: CD4+ T cells from PBMCs. These receptors were obtained from a human donor in good health.

The gene calls are TRBV5-4 and TRBJ1-1, with 7 bases fitting TRBD1. This CDR3 is built from 15 residues. V lost 4 bases to trimming and J lost 9 bases; unmatched junction nucleotides: 15. Germline assignment: CDR1 SGHNT and CDR2 YYREEE (reference sequence). The CDR3: CASSPAGTATPKAFF. DNA for the CDR3: TGTGCCAGCAGCCCTGCTGGGACAGCCACTCCCAAAGCTTTCTTT.

V usage is TRBV5-8 and J usage is TRBJ2-3; D gene ambiguous. V lost 1 base, J lost 2 bases, and 11 bases lay in between. This CDR3 spans 15 amino acids. Germline V gene data show CDR1 as SGHTS and CDR2 as YDEGEE. Here the CDR3 DNA reads TGTGCCAGCAGCTTGTGGGCAGGAACCACAGATACGCAGTATTTT. Amino acid sequence: CASSLWAGTTDTQYF.

This clonotype has just one count. This chain uses TRBV24-1 with TRBJ2-1; D uncertain. The CDR3 has 12 amino acids. Trimming shortened V by 0 bases and J by 8 bases, and 4 bases separated the two germline ends. Germline V CDR1 and CDR2: KGHDR, SFDVKD. The DNA of the CDR3 is TGTGCCACCAGTGATTTGTTTGATGAGCAGTTCTTC. It translates to CATSDLFDEQFF.

This chain links TRBV29-1 with TRBJ2-2, with 10 nucleotides matching TRBD1. V lost 3 bases to trimming and J lost 3 bases; unmatched junction nucleotides: 4. The CDR3 consists of 15 residues. Per the germline V gene, CDR1 is SQVTM and CDR2 is ANQGSEA. CDR3 DNA: TGCAGCGTTGAGGACAGGGGGAGATACACCGGGGAGCTGTTTTTT. Protein sequence: CSVEDRGRYTGELFF.

V is TRBV5-4 and J is TRBJ2-3; the D call may be TRBD1 or TRBD2 (5 bases each). The V end lost 5 bases, the J end lost 2 bases, and 15 bases lay between the germline ends. CDR1 is SGHNT and CDR2 is YYREEE in the germline V gene (reference sequence). This CDR3 comprises 15 residues. The CDR3 region has the DNA TGTGCCAGCAGGGCTCGTGGGGGAGACACAGATACGCAGTATTTT. It codes for CASRARGGDTDTQYF.

The V gene is TRBV19, the J gene TRBJ1-2; no definite D call. V dropped 7 bases and J dropped 6 bases, with 15 bases sitting between them. Per germline, CDR1 LNHDA and CDR2 SQIVND (reference sequence). This CDR3 has 13 residues. CDR3 DNA: TGTGCCAGTAAAAGGCAGGACTTTAATGGCTACACCTTC. Translated: CASKRQDFNGYTF.

The chain couples TRBV6-6 to TRBJ1-1; no firm D call. V was cut by 5 bases and J by 3 bases, with 10 bases left in between. Germline V CDR1 and CDR2: MNHNY, SVGAGI (reference sequence). The CDR3 loop spans 13 amino acids. DNA for the CDR3: TGTGCCAGCAGTCGGAGTGTGTACACTGAAGCTTTCTTT. Its translation is CASSRSVYTEAFF.

The rearrangement joins TRBV3-1 to TRBJ1-5; D unclear. The V gene's germline CDR1 is LGHDT and CDR2 YNNKEL (reference sequence). The CDR3 length is 13 residues. V was trimmed by 1 base and J by 5 bases, leaving 6 bases between them. CDR3: CASSQVADQPQHF. Written as DNA, the CDR3 is TGTGCCAGCAGCCAAGTGGCGGATCAGCCCCAGCATTTT.

The rearrangement links TRBV29-1 to TRBJ1-1; D remains unclear. This CDR3 spans 11 amino acids. The germline gives CDR1 SQVTM, CDR2 ANQGSEA. V was pared by 6 bases and J by 6 bases, with 11 bases between. The CDR3 spells CSVVVRAEAFF. The CDR3 nucleotides are TGCAGCGTGGTGGTCCGCGCTGAAGCTTTCTTT.

The chain is built from TRBV2 and TRBJ1-1; D is unclear. The CDR3 has 13 residues. Between the trimmed V and J ends, which lost 6 bases and 4 bases, there was a span of 12 bases. CDR1 is SNHLY, CDR2 FYNNEI, per germline. Here the CDR3 DNA reads TGTGCCAGCAGGGAGGGTGTTTCCACTGAAGCTTTCTTT. Amino acids: CASREGVSTEAFF. Full variable domain (remainder filled in from reference TRBV2 and TRBJ1-1): EPEVTQTPSHQVTQMGQEVILRCVPISNHLYFYWYRQILGQKVEFLVSFYNNEISEKSEIFDDQFSVERPDGSNFTLKIRSTKLEDSAMYFCASREGVSTEAFFGQGTRLTVV.